These 18 T cell receptor beta chains originate from one sample sequenced in a study of blood T cells in healthy people across ages. Alongside a J-beta primer mix, a sample-barcoded 5' primer served in a second PCR lasting about 7 to 12 cycles. TCRdb reprocessed the 5' RACE reads with MiXCR, giving one entry per CDR3 protein. The profile covers 660,000 or so distinct CDR3 sequences, with under 70% appearing a single time and roughly 34% taken by the ten largest. What was sequenced was blood. The receptors shown here come from a man in his fifties or sixties in good health.

This clonotype was counted between two and nine times. V is TRBV7-9 and J is TRBJ2-7, with 11 bases identical to TRBD2. The J segment lost 3 bases and the V segment lost 5 bases, leaving 3 bases of the junction unmatched. CDR1 and CDR2 (germline): SEHNR, FQNEAQ (reference sequence). The CDR3 covers 14 residues. CDR3 coding DNA: TGTGCCAGCAGCGCCGGGACTAGCGGCTACGAGCAGTACTTC. It yields the protein CASSAGTSGYEQYF.

This clonotype was seen a few times. This may be a read error: a much more frequent sequence differs by one nucleotide. The chain is built from TRBV10-2 and TRBJ2-7; the D gene is possibly TRBD1 (6 bases). The CDR3 sequence is 15 residues long. Germline V gene data show CDR1 as WSHSY and CDR2 as SAAADI. V was trimmed by 3 bases and J by 2 bases, leaving 14 bases between them. This CDR3 reads CASSDATGSTYEQYF. CDR3 nucleotide sequence: TGCGCCAGCAGTGACGCGACAGGCTCTACCTACGAGCAGTACTTC.

The J gene is TRBJ2-1, the V gene TRBV20-1; 7 positions agree with TRBD1. The CDR3 totals 14 residues. In germline, CDR1 is DFQATT, CDR2 SNEGSKA (reference sequence). After removal of 5 bases from V and 4 bases from J, the junction contained 8 bases not matched to a gene. The DNA of the CDR3 is TGCAGTGCTCGACCGGGACAGCGATACAATGAGCAGTTCTTC. Its protein product is CSARPGQRYNEQFF.

The chain employs TRBV7-9 and TRBJ2-7; perhaps D is TRBD1 or TRBD2 (6 bases each). V lost 7 bases to trimming and J lost 7 bases, with 14 bases between them. Per the germline V gene, CDR1 is SEHNR and CDR2 is FQNEAQ (reference sequence). The length of the CDR3 is 12 residues. The CDR3 nucleotides are TGTGCCAGCAAAGACGGGGGCGGAGAGCAGTACTTC. Residues: CASKDGGGEQYF.

Points on this clonotype: At one of its ends the junction is not consistent with the germline gene, which may arise from a read error. V and J are TRBV18 and TRBJ1-1; no clear D. CDR1 and CDR2 (germline): KGHSH, LQKENI. CDR3 length: 14 residues. The CDR3 DNA reads as TGTGCCAGCTCATTCGAAGGTGTGAAGACTGAAGCTTTCTTT. Translated, it gives CASSFEGVKTEAFF. Supplemented by reference TRBV18 and TRBJ1-1, the full variable domain reads NAGVMQNPRHLVRRRGQEARLRCSPMKGHSHVYWYRQLPEEGLKFMVYLQKENIIDESGMPKERFSAEFPKEGPSILRIQQVVRGDSAAYFCASSFEGVKTEAFFGQGTRLTVV.

The genes are TRBV29-1 and TRBJ2-1, with unresolved D. CDR1 and CDR2 (germline): SQVTM, ANQGSEA. The CDR3 has 11 amino acids. V lost 3 bases and J 5 bases, leaving 5 bases between the germline ends. The CDR3 loop is CSVDVNNEQFF. As DNA, the CDR3 is TGCAGCGTTGACGTAAACAATGAGCAGTTCTTC.

This chain joins TRBV10-3 and TRBJ1-2; D is undetermined. Per the germline V gene, CDR1 is ENHRY and CDR2 is SYGVKD. Trimming shortened V by 7 bases and J by 3 bases, and 18 bases separated the two germline ends. CDR3 size: 15 residues. CDR3 amino acids: CAITSGPRSDYGYTF. For the CDR3, the DNA is TGTGCCATCACCTCGGGTCCTCGGTCGGACTATGGCTACACCTTC.

This clonotype appeared a few times. CDR3 residues: CSVQPGTGTNAFF. Here the CDR3 DNA reads TGCAGCGTGCAACCCGGGACAGGGACGAACGCTTTCTTT. This chain connects TRBV29-1 to TRBJ1-1; 9 bases agree with TRBD1. CDR1 and CDR2 from the germline V gene are SQVTM and ANQGSEA. The CDR3 consists of 13 residues. The V and J ends lost 6 bases and 11 bases, in that order; junction bases with no gene match: 13.

This clonotype came up a few times. V is TRBV7-9 and J is TRBJ2-1, with TRBD2 matching 7 bases. With 7 bases clipped from V and 3 bases from J, the junction kept 9 bases outside the gene matches. From germline, CDR1 is SEHNR and CDR2 FQNEAQ (reference sequence). The CDR3 covers 15 residues. The CDR3 DNA is TGTGCCAGCATCTCTCAGGCGGGGGTCTACAATGAGCAGTTCTTC. Protein sequence: CASISQAGVYNEQFF.

The chain is built from TRBV7-9 and TRBJ2-3; TRBD2 might be the D (6 bases). The CDR3 consists of 17 residues. Germline values: CDR1 SEHNR, CDR2 FQNEAQ (reference sequence). V was shortened by 5 bases and J by 0 bases, with 18 bases between the two germline ends. CDR3 in DNA: TGTGCCAGCAGCGCTTCGGAGGGGTTGGAAAGCACAGATACGCAGTATTTT. Translating gives CASSASEGLESTDTQYF.

J is TRBJ2-1 and V is TRBV20-1; no definite D call. CDR1 is DFQATT and CDR2 is SNEGSKA in the germline V gene (reference sequence). The CDR3 runs 14 residues. Trimming stripped 1 base from V and 4 bases from J, with 11 bases between. CDR3 region: CSARGAALYNEQFF. CDR3 nucleotide sequence: TGCAGTGCTAGAGGGGCAGCCCTTTACAATGAGCAGTTCTTC.

V gene TRBV29-1 combines with J gene TRBJ2-3, with 15 positions matching TRBD2. Germline V lookup: CDR1 SQVTM, CDR2 ANQGSEA. V was pared by 8 bases and J by 5 bases, with 2 bases of the junction left unmatched. The CDR3 consists of 13 residues. CDR3 nucleotides: TGCAGCTTGGGACTAGCGGGAGGAGATACGCAGTATTTT. This translates into CSLGLAGGDTQYF.

Of note for this clonotype: A much larger clone lies one base from this, so it may be a read error. The chain has TRBV7-2 and TRBJ2-3, with D perhaps TRBD2 (7 bases). CDR3 length equals 15 residues. V gave up 1 base and J gave up 1 base, with 9 bases separating them. Looked up from germline, CDR1 is SGHTA and CDR2 is FQGNSA. The CDR3 bases are TGTGCCAGCAGCTTAGGGGGGGGCTGCACAGATACGCAGTATTTT. The encoded protein is CASSLGGGCTDTQYF.

The chain uses TRBV6-2 or TRBV6-3 and TRBJ2-5; 10 bases are shared with TRBD2. The CDR3 runs 16 residues. Germline V gene lookup returns CDR1 MNHEY and CDR2 SVGEGT. The V segment lost 0 bases and the J segment 4 bases; nucleotides outside the gene matches: 5. The CDR3 loop reads CASSYSGSGGPETQYF. In DNA form, the CDR3 reads TGTGCCAGCAGTTACTCAGGTAGCGGGGGGCCAGAGACCCAGTACTTC.

V usage is TRBV5-1 and J usage is TRBJ1-5; 9 bases agree with TRBD1. V gave up 4 bases and J gave up 2 bases; unmatched junction bases: 4. The germline V gene has CDR1 SGHRS and CDR2 YFSETQ. The CDR3 has 15 amino acids. In nucleotides, the CDR3 is TGCGCCAGCAGCGCAACAGGGGGCCGCAATCAGCCCCAGCATTTT. Amino acids: CASSATGGRNQPQHF.

This chain joins TRBV20-1 and TRBJ2-3; D unclear. V lost 6 bases to trimming and J lost 5 bases, with 6 bases between them. The germline V gene encodes CDR1 DFQATT and CDR2 SNEGSKA (reference sequence). The CDR3 contains 10 residues. The CDR3 is CSALEDTQYF. The DNA of the CDR3 is TGCAGTGCCCTGGAAGATACGCAGTATTTT.

The chain joins TRBV20-1 to TRBJ1-3; 9 bases map to TRBD1. The CDR3 sequence is 13 residues long. Germline trimming cut 6 bases from V and 4 bases from J; bases unmatched to any gene: 4. Germline V gives CDR1 DFQATT, CDR2 SNEGSKA (reference sequence). The CDR3 loop is CSAPGQGGNTIYF. The DNA for the CDR3 is TGCAGTGCCCCAGGACAGGGGGGAAACACCATATATTTT.

This chain connects TRBV3-1 to TRBJ2-6, with D perhaps matching TRBD1 (5 bases). V was trimmed by 4 bases and J by 2 bases, leaving 12 bases between them. The length of the CDR3 is 16 residues. CDR1 and CDR2 from the germline V gene are LGHDT and YNNKEL (reference sequence). CDR3 region: CASSPQVGAGANVLTF. As DNA, the CDR3 is TGTGCCAGCAGCCCACAGGTAGGGGCTGGGGCCAACGTCCTGACTTTC.